Each of the 14 T cell receptor beta chains below was sequenced from the same sample in a study of molecular identifiers for immune sequencing clone quantification. TCRdb processed the PCR reads anew with MiXCR; each CDR3 protein has one entry. The profile shows 490,000 or so distinct CDR3 sequences, under 30% of them singletons. Source material: naive CD8+ T cells from blood, with Jurkat cell RNA spiked in. Subset indicated: FACS-sorted CD8+CD4-CCR7+CD45RA+ naive T cells. The receptors derive from a human donor in good health. Some libraries in this study had Jurkat cell RNA spiked in.

This rearrangement joins TRBV19 to TRBJ1-5, with D perhaps TRBD1 (5 bases). In germline, CDR1 is LNHDA, CDR2 SQIVND (reference sequence). The CDR3 has 15 residues. Trimming left V 5 bases short and J 2 bases short, with 13 bases between. CDR3 coding DNA: TGTGCCAGTAGTGTTGGGGCCTCGGGCAATCAGCCCCAGCATTTT. The encoded protein is CASSVGASGNQPQHF.

The chain uses TRBV12-3 or TRBV12-4 and TRBJ2-5; 7 bases line up with TRBD2. The CDR3 loop spans 16 amino acids. J gave up 3 bases and V 5 bases, and 12 bases lay outside the gene matches. In nucleotides, the CDR3 is TGTGCCAGCAGTCTTCCAGCGGGACGGGGAGAAGAGACCCAGTACTTC. Its translation: CASSLPAGRGEETQYF.

The chain carries TRBV4-3 and TRBJ2-5; 8 nucleotides agree with TRBD2. CDR3 length equals 15 residues. In germline, CDR1 is LGHNA, CDR2 YSLEER. After removal of 1 base from V and 1 base from J, the junction contained 2 bases not matched to a gene. The CDR3 nucleotides are TGCGCCAGCAGCCAAGGAGGACTAGCCCAAGAGACCCAGTACTTC. This encodes CASSQGGLAQETQYF.

This sequence joins TRBV4-3 and TRBJ2-7; 7 bases map to TRBD2. The CDR3 loop spans 14 amino acids. Trimming cost V 1 base and J 6 bases; bases outside gene matches: 6. Germline CDR1 reads LGHNA; CDR2 reads YSLEER. The CDR3 sequence: CASSQGTGGGEQYF. DNA of the CDR3: TGCGCCAGCAGCCAAGGGACGGGCGGGGGCGAGCAGTACTTC.

The table lists this clonotype with a few counts. This sequence joins TRBV12-5 and TRBJ2-3, with a weak D call TRBD1 (5 bases). This CDR3 comprises 16 residues. Trimming removed 6 bases at V and 0 bases at J, with 16 bases between. Per germline, CDR1 LGHNT and CDR2 FRNRAP. CDR3 DNA sequence: TGTGCTAGTGGCAAGACAGAAACCCCTAGCACAGATACGCAGTATTTT. It is translated as CASGKTETPSTDTQYF.

The DNA of the CDR3 is TGTGCCAGCAGCCCTTGGGAGACGGACTACGAGCAGTACTTC. It yields the protein CASSPWETDYEQYF. The chain combines TRBV6-1 with TRBJ2-7; D possibly corresponds to TRBD2 (5 bases). This CDR3 is 14 amino acids long. CDR1 is MNHNS, CDR2 SASEGT, per germline. V was shortened by 6 bases and J by 3 bases, with 15 bases between the two germline ends.

A few counts support this clonotype. CDR3 coding DNA: TGTGCCAGCAGCCCCGGGACAGGGTACCCTCAGCCCCAGCATTTT. It encodes CASSPGTGYPQPQHF. The chain is built from TRBV6-5 and TRBJ1-5; 9 bases align to TRBD1. The V segment lost 6 bases and the J segment 6 bases; nucleotides outside the gene matches: 9. The CDR3 is 15 amino acids. Germline V lookup: CDR1 MNHEY, CDR2 SVGAGI.

About this clonotype: A read error may explain this, as a much larger clone is one base away. This chain uses TRBV7-9 with TRBJ1-1, with 7 bases lining up with TRBD1. Germline CDR1 and CDR2: SEHNR and FQNEAQ (reference sequence). This CDR3 comprises 15 residues. CDR3 nucleotides: TGTGCCAGCAGCTCGAAGACAGGGTCCCCGTCGAGAGCTCTCTTT. Amino acids: CASSSKTGSPSRALF.

The sample holds a few counts of this clonotype. The rearrangement joins TRBV24-1 to TRBJ2-1, with TRBD1 as a possible D gene (6 bases). V lost 3 bases to trimming and J lost 8 bases, with 13 bases between them. This CDR3 contains 14 residues. CDR1 KGHDR and CDR2 SFDVKD come from the germline V gene. Here the CDR3 reads CATSDVGQYHEQFF. In DNA, the CDR3 is TGTGCCACCAGTGATGTAGGACAGTACCATGAGCAGTTCTTC.

The chain employs TRBV4-2 and TRBJ2-1; the match to TRBD1 covers 7 bases. Germline CDR1 LGHNA, CDR2 YNFKEQ. The CDR3 spans 14 residues. The junction had 3 bases not matched to a gene; V was cut back by 0 bases and J by 7 bases. The DNA of the CDR3 is TGTGCCAGCAGCCAAGAGAGGGGGCAAAATGAGCAGTTCTTC. Its protein product is CASSQERGQNEQFF.

V is TRBV7-9 and J is TRBJ1-1, with D perhaps TRBD1 (5 bases). Trimming took off 5 bases at V and 4 bases at J, with 14 bases between the two ends. The CDR3 is 14 amino acids. Per germline, CDR1 SEHNR and CDR2 FQNEAQ (reference sequence). The CDR3 sequence is CASSPTTDLTEAFF. The CDR3 DNA is TGTGCCAGCAGCCCGACGACAGACCTCACTGAAGCTTTCTTT.

This clonotype showed up just a few times. V and J are TRBV12-5 and TRBJ1-4, with D possibly TRBD1 on 5 matching bases. There are 15 residues in the CDR3. The V and J ends lost 1 base and 8 bases respectively, with 14 bases between them. Germline CDR1 is LGHNT and CDR2 is FRNRAP. CDR3 nucleotides: TGTGCTAGTGGTTTGGCTACAGGAACGGACGAAAAACTGTTTTTT. Its protein is CASGLATGTDEKLFF.

This clonotype was observed once. At one boundary the junction diverges from the germline segment, which might be a read error. The chain links TRBV29-1 to TRBJ2-2, with D possibly being TRBD1 or TRBD2 (5 bases each). CDR1 is SQVTM, CDR2 ANQGSEA, per germline. This CDR3 region has 12 residues. DNA for the CDR3: TGCAGCGTTGGAGGGGTTCTCGGGGTGCTGTTTTTT. Translation gives CSVGGVLGVLFF.

This clonotype was seen a few times. The chain combines TRBV4-3 with TRBJ1-1; 7 bases match TRBD1. V dropped 6 bases and J dropped 1; count of bases not matched to a gene: 2. The germline V gene has CDR1 LGHNA and CDR2 YSLEER. The CDR3 runs to 13 residues. The CDR3 DNA reads as TGCGCCAGCAGGGGACAGCCGAACACTGAAGCTTTCTTT. Amino acid sequence: CASRGQPNTEAFF.